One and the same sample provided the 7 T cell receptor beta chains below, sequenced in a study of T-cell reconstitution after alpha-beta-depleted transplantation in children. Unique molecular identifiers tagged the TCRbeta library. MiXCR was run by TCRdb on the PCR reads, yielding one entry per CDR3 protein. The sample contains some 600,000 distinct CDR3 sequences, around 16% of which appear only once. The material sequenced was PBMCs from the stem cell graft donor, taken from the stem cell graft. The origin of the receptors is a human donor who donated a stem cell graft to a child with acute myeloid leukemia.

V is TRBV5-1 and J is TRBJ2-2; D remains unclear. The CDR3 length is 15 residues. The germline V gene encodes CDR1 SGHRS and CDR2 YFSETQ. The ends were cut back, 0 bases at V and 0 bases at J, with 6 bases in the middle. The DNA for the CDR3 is TGCGCCAGCAGCTTGGACAGCTCGAACACCGGGGAGCTGTTTTTT. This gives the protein CASSLDSSNTGELFF.

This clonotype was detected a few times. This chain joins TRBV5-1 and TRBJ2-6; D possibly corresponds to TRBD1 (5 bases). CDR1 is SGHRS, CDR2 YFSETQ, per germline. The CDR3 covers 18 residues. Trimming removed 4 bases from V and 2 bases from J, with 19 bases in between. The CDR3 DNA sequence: TGCGCCAGCAGCCGATTGACAGTGACGAGAACTGGGGCCAACGTCCTGACTTTC. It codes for CASSRLTVTRTGANVLTF.

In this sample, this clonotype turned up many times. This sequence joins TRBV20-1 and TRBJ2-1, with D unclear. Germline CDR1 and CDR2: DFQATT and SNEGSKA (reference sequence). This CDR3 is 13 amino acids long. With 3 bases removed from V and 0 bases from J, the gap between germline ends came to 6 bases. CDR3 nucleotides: TGCAGTGCTAGCTCGGTCTCCTACAATGAGCAGTTCTTC. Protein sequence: CSASSVSYNEQFF.

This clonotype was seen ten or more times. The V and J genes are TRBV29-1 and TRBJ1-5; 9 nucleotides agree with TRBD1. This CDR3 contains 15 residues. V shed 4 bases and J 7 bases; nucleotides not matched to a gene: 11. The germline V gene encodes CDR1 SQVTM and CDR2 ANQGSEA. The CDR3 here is CSVVETGGRGQPQHF. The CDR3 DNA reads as TGCAGCGTTGTTGAAACAGGGGGCAGAGGGCAGCCCCAGCATTTT.

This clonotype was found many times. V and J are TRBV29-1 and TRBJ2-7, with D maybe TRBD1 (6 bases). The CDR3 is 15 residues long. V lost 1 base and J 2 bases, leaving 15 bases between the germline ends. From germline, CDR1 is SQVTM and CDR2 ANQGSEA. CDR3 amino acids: CSVEARRGITYEQYF. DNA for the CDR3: TGCAGCGTTGAAGCCCGCAGGGGAATAACCTACGAGCAGTACTTC.

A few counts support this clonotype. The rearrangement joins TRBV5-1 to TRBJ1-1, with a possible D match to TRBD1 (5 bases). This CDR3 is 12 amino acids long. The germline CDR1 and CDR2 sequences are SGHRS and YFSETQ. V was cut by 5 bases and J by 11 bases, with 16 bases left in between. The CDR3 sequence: CASRGDALGAFF. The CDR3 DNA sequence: TGCGCCAGCAGAGGGGACGCCCTGGGGGCTTTCTTT.

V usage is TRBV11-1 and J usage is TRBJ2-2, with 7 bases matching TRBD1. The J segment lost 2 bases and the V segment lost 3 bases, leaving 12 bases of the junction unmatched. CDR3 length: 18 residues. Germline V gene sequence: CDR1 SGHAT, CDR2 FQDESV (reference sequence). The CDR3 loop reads CASSFALARDRNTGELFF. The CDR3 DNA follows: TGTGCCAGCAGCTTTGCCCTCGCCCGGGACAGAAACACCGGGGAGCTGTTTTTT.